This passage covers 15 T cell receptor beta chains from one sample sequenced in a study of T-cell reconstitution after alpha-beta-depleted transplantation in children. Researchers prepared the TCRbeta library using unique molecular identifiers, the study reports. TCRdb independently ran MiXCR on the PCR reads; one entry per CDR3 protein. The sample lists some 300,000 distinct CDR3 sequences, 9.5% to 13% occurring once. The sample here was PBMCs, taken before TCRalphabeta/CD19-depleted stem cell transplant. The origin of the receptors is a boy under three years old with acute myeloid leukemia, due to receive a stem cell transplant.

This clonotype came up many times. The chain employs TRBV19 and TRBJ2-2, with D perhaps TRBD1 (6 bases). This CDR3 spans 14 amino acids. Looked up from germline, CDR1 is LNHDA and CDR2 is SQIVND (reference sequence). V lost 5 bases and J lost 5, with 12 bases in between. DNA of the CDR3: TGTGCCAGTAGTCGACAACAGGGAACCGGGGAGCTGTTTTTT. Translated: CASSRQQGTGELFF.

This clonotype has ten or more counts. This chain joins TRBV3-1 and TRBJ2-5, with a weak D call TRBD1 (5 bases). The germline CDR1 and CDR2 sequences are LGHDT and YNNKEL (reference sequence). CDR3 length: 14 residues. Deletions cut 3 bases from V and 2 bases from J, with 10 bases between. CDR3 sequence reads: CASSQVQGQETQYF. CDR3 in DNA: TGTGCCAGCAGCCAGGTTCAGGGTCAAGAGACCCAGTACTTC.

This clonotype has ten or more counts. V is TRBV9 and J is TRBJ2-3; maybe TRBD2 (6 bases). The CDR3 totals 15 residues. Germline V gene lookup returns CDR1 SGDLS and CDR2 YYNGEE. V lost 0 bases, J lost 6 bases, and 14 bases lay in between. The CDR3 region is CASSVAGRPGDTQYF. The CDR3 region has the DNA TGTGCCAGCAGCGTAGCGGGGAGGCCGGGGGATACGCAGTATTTT.

The chain has TRBV7-9 and TRBJ1-4, with unresolved D. V lost 0 bases to trimming and J lost 2 bases, with 4 bases between them. The CDR3 totals 14 residues. Germline V gene sequence: CDR1 SEHNR, CDR2 FQNEAQ (reference sequence). The CDR3 is CASSLARTNEKLFF. In nucleotides, the CDR3 is TGTGCCAGCAGCTTAGCCAGGACTAATGAAAAACTGTTTTTT.

This clonotype has a count of ten or more. The V gene is TRBV28, the J gene TRBJ2-7; D gene ambiguous. V was clipped by 3 bases and J by 3 bases, with 6 bases between them. CDR3 size: 12 residues. The germline V gene has CDR1 MDHEN and CDR2 SYDVKM. Here the CDR3 reads CASSFVVYEQYF. CDR3 DNA: TGTGCCAGCAGTTTCGTAGTCTACGAGCAGTACTTC. Together with reference TRBV28 and TRBJ2-7, the CDR3 gives the full variable domain: DVKVTQSSRYLVKRTGEKVFLECVQDMDHENMFWYRQDPGLGLRLIYFSYDVKMKEKGDIPEGYSVSREKKERFSLILESASTNQTSMYLCASSFVVYEQYFGPGTRLTVT.

The J gene is TRBJ2-7, the V gene TRBV6-5; D perhaps matches TRBD1 (6 bases). The V gene lost 2 bases and the J gene lost 2 bases, with 13 bases spanning the gap. CDR3 length: 15 residues. CDR1 is MNHEY and CDR2 is SVGAGI in the germline V gene. The CDR3 protein is CASSYRRGTTYEQYF. CDR3 DNA sequence: TGTGCCAGCAGTTACCGCAGGGGTACGACCTACGAGCAGTACTTC.

This clonotype appeared many times. The rearrangement links TRBV18 to TRBJ2-3; D is tentatively TRBD1 or TRBD2 (5 bases each). Germline CDR1 is KGHSH and CDR2 is LQKENI. V lost 3 bases to trimming and J lost 2 bases, with 21 bases between them. There are 18 residues in the CDR3. The CDR3 DNA sequence: TGTGCCAGCTCACCGGGCCGGGGCGGCGAAACCTTCACAGATACGCAGTATTTT. This gives the protein CASSPGRGGETFTDTQYF.

The chain employs TRBV20-1 and TRBJ2-7; D may be TRBD1 or TRBD2 (6 bases each). The CDR3 spans 16 residues. Germline V gene sequence: CDR1 DFQATT, CDR2 SNEGSKA (reference sequence). Deletions cut 0 bases from V and 2 bases from J, with 17 bases between. CDR3 in DNA: TGCAGTGCTAGAGATCAGAGGGGGGTTTTTGCCTACGAGCAGTACTTC. Translating it yields CSARDQRGVFAYEQYF.

As concerns this clonotype: Since a much larger clone is just one base distant, this may be a read error. The CDR3 end shows no conserved phenylalanine or tryptophan, and so a read error is likely. The chain joins TRBV12-3 or TRBV12-4 to TRBJ1-1, with a weak D call TRBD1 (5 bases). Trimming stripped 7 bases from V and 0 bases from J, with 12 bases between. CDR3 length equals 14 residues. This CDR3 is CASKGMGVNTEAFI. The CDR3 bases are TGTGCCAGCAAAGGCATGGGGGTGAACACTGAAGCTTTCATT.

This clonotype appeared a few times. The chain is built from TRBV2 and TRBJ2-5; D is perhaps TRBD2 (5 bases). There are 13 residues in the CDR3. The germline V and J ends were trimmed by 8 bases and 5 bases, with 15 bases remaining between them. Germline V CDR1 and CDR2: SNHLY, FYNNEI. CDR3 region: CASARGWEETQYF. For the CDR3, the DNA is TGTGCCAGCGCACGGGGATGGGAGGAGACCCAGTACTTC.

This clonotype came up a few times. The chain has TRBV6-5 and TRBJ2-7, with a weak D call TRBD1 (5 bases). V lost 1 base to trimming and J lost 2 bases, with 18 bases between them. CDR1 and CDR2 (germline): MNHEY, SVGAGI. The CDR3 runs 17 residues. The chain's CDR3 is CASSYLLWGRIPYEQYF. Written as DNA, the CDR3 is TGTGCCAGCAGTTACTTACTCTGGGGCCGCATCCCCTACGAGCAGTACTTC.

Many counts were recorded for this clonotype. The chain carries TRBV4-3 and TRBJ2-7; D is ambiguous. The V end lost 0 bases, the J end lost 3 bases, and 6 bases lay between the germline ends. Germline V gene data show CDR1 as LGHNA and CDR2 as YSLEER. The length of the CDR3 is 13 residues. CDR3 DNA: TGCGCCAGCAGCCAAGATAAGGGCTACGAGCAGTACTTC. This sequence encodes CASSQDKGYEQYF.

This clonotype has a handful of counts. The chain carries TRBV4-2 and TRBJ2-1, with 10 bases identical to TRBD2. V dropped 5 bases and J dropped 1; count of bases not matched to a gene: 11. This CDR3 comprises 18 residues. Germline V gene sequence: CDR1 LGHNA, CDR2 YNFKEQ. CDR3 in amino acids: CASSKGLAARTSYNEQFF. The CDR3 DNA sequence: TGTGCCAGCAGCAAAGGACTAGCGGCCAGAACTTCCTACAATGAGCAGTTCTTC.

With regard to this clonotype: A much larger clone sits a single nucleotide away, making a read error possible. The V call is TRBV5-1, the J call TRBJ2-3; 7 nucleotides align to TRBD2. Trimming cost V 8 bases and J 6 bases; bases outside gene matches: 15. Per germline, CDR1 SGHRS and CDR2 YFSETQ. CDR3 length: 15 amino acids. CDR3 protein: CARSRSGEGRDTQYF. The CDR3 bases are TGCGCCAGGAGCCGATCGGGGGAGGGCCGTGATACGCAGTATTTT.

At least ten counts were recorded for this clonotype. The chain couples TRBV7-9 to TRBJ2-7; perhaps D is TRBD1 or TRBD2 (6 bases each). The CDR3 consists of 14 residues. Between the trimmed V and J ends, which lost 1 base and 5 bases, there was a span of 12 bases. CDR1 SEHNR and CDR2 FQNEAQ come from the germline V gene (reference sequence). The DNA of the CDR3 is TGTGCCAGCAGCTTAGTGAGGGGGGTGGACGAGCAGTACTTC. Its protein product is CASSLVRGVDEQYF. Based on the CDR3 plus reference TRBV7-9 and TRBJ2-7, the full variable domain is DTGVSQNPRHKITKRGQNVTFRCDPISEHNRLYWYRQTLGQGPEFLTYFQNEAQLEKSRLLSDRFSAERPKGSFSTLEIQRTEQGDSAMYLCASSLVRGVDEQYFGPGTRLTVT.